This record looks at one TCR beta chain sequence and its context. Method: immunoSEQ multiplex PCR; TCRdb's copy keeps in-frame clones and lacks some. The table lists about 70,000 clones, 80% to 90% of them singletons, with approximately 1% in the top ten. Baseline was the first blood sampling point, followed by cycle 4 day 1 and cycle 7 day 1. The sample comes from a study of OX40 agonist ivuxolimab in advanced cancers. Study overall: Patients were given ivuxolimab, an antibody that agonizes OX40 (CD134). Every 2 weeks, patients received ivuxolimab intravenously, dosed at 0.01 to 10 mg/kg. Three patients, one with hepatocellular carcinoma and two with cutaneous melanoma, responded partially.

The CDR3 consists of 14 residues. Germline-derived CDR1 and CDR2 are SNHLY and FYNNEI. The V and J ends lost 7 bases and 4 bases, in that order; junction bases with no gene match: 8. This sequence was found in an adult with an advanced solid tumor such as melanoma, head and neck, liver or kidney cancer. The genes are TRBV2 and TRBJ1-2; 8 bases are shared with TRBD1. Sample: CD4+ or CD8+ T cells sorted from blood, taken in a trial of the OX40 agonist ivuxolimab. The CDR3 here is CASTEQGVAYGYTF. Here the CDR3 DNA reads TGTGCCAGCACCGAACAGGGGGTAGCCTATGGCTACACCTTC. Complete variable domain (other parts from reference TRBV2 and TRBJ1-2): EPEVTQTPSHQVTQMGQEVILRCVPISNHLYFYWYRQILGQKVEFLVSFYNNEISEKSEIFDDQFSVERPDGSNFTLKIRSTKLEDSAMYFCASTEQGVAYGYTFGSGTRLTVV.